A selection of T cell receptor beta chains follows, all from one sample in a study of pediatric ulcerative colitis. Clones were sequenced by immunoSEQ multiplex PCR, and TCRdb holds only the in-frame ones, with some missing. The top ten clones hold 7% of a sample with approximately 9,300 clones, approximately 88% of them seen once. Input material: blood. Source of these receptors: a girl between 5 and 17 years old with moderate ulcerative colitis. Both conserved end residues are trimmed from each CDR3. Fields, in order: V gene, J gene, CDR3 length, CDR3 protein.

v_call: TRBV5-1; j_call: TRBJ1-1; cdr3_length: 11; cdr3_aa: ASSPGGSTEAF
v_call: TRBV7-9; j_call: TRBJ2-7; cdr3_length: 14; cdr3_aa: ASSPKTGTGAYEQY
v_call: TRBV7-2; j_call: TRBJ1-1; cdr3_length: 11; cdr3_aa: ASSFEVNTEAF
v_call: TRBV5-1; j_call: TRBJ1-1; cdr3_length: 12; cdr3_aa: ASSLTGGNTEAF
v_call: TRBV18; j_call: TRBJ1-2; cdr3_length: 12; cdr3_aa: ASSRQDRAYGYT
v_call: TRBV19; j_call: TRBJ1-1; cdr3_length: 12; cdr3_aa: ATKLPGLGTEAF
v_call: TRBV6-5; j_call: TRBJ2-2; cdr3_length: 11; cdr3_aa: ASSYLGPGELF
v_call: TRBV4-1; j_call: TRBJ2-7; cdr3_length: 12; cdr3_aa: ASSQDSSHYEQY
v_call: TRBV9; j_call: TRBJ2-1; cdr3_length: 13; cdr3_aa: ASSVVASGGGEQF
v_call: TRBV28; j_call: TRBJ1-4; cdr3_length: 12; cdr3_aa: ASSEQGFGEKLF
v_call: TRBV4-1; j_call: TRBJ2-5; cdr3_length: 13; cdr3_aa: ASSQEDRAGETQY
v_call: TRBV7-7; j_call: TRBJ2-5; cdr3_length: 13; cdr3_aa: ASSPRTSAQETQY
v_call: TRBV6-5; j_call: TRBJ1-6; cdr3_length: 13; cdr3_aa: ASSYGTGNYSPLH
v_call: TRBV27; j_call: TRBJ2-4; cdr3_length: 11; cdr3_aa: ASSSLAKNIQY
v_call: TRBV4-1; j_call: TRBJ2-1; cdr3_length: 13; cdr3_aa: ASSQALALGNEQF
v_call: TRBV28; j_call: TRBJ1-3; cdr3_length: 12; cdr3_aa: ASRGQGTGNTIY
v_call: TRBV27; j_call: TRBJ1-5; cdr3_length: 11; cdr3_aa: ASSDYSNQPQH
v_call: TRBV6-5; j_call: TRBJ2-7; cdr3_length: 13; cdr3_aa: ASSYGTGAIYEQY
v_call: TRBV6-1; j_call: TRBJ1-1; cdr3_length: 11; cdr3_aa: ASRPGGSTEAF
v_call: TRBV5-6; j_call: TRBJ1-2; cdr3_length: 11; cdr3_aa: ASSLINSYGYT
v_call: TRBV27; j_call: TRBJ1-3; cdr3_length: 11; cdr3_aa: ASSSLSGNTIY
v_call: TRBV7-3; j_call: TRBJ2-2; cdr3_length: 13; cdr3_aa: ASSLNPGHDGELF
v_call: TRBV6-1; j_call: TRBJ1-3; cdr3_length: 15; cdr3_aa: ASSEALQGAVGNTIY
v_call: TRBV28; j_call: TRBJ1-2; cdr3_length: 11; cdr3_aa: ASSPPPSYGYT
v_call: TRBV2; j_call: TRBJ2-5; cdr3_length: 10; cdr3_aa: ASSVAEETQY